These 24 T cell receptor beta chains came from one sample sequenced in a study of beta chain features in type 1 diabetes. All of the isolated RNA was reverse transcribed, so expressed TCRB transcripts were sequenced. Clones were sequenced by immunoSEQ multiplex PCR, and TCRdb holds only the in-frame ones, with some missing. The repertoire holds under 500,000 clones, with approximately 28% as singletons. Sequenced input: naive CD4+ T cells from blood. These receptors originate from a young man in good health.

This clone has only a few counts. The CDR3 loop is CASSVLAGDAGETQYF. As DNA, the CDR3 is TGTGCCAGCAGCGTTCTAGCGGGAGATGCGGGCGAGACCCAGTACTTC. The chain combines TRBV9 with TRBJ2-5, with 10 bases that match TRBD2. V lost 2 bases to trimming and J lost 5 bases; unmatched junction nucleotides: 9. CDR1 SGDLS and CDR2 YYNGEE come from the germline V gene. The length of the CDR3 is 16 residues. The full variable domain, completed using reference TRBV9 and TRBJ2-5, is DSGVTQTPKHLITATGQRVTLRCSPRSGDLSVYWYQQSLDQGLQFLIQYYNGEERAKGNILERFSAQQFPDLHSELNLSSLELGDSALYFCASSVLAGDAGETQYFGPGTRLLVL.

This sequence joins TRBV28 and TRBJ2-3, with 10 bases identical to TRBD2. CDR1 and CDR2 (germline): MDHEN, SYDVKM. V shed 6 bases, J shed 4 bases, and the junction held 10 bases outside the gene matches. This CDR3 contains 16 residues. In DNA form, the CDR3 reads TGTGCCAGCAGACCAAGCTGGACTAGCGGAGCAGATACGCAGTATTTT. Translation gives CASRPSWTSGADTQYF.

As concerns this clone: Other DNA variants within this sample encode the same CDR3. V gene TRBV28 combines with J gene TRBJ2-5; D is unclear. The CDR3 has 11 residues. The germline CDR1 and CDR2 sequences are MDHEN and SYDVKM. V lost 1 base, J lost 5 bases, and 2 bases lay in between. CDR3 amino acids: CASSLSETQYF. CDR3 nucleotides: TGTGCCAGCAGTTTATCGGAGACCCAGTACTTC.

CDR3 sequence: CSAEREPFDTEAFF. The CDR3 coding sequence is TGCAGCGCCGAGCGGGAGCCCTTCGACACTGAAGCTTTCTTT. V gene TRBV29-1 combines with J gene TRBJ1-1; D gene ambiguous. The CDR3 contains 14 residues. V lost 7 bases and J lost 3, with 18 bases in between. Germline V CDR1 and CDR2: SQVTM, ANQGSEA.

The chain links TRBV6-1 to TRBJ2-5; D call uncertain. V lost 2 bases, J lost 5 bases, and 6 bases lay in between. Germline CDR1 is MNHNS and CDR2 is SASEGT. The CDR3 sequence is 12 residues long. The CDR3 DNA is TGTGCCAGCAGTGAACATATTGAGACCCAGTACTTC. Encoded protein: CASSEHIETQYF.

The chain uses TRBV13 and TRBJ1-2, with D maybe TRBD1 (6 bases). Germline CDR1 reads PRHDT; CDR2 reads FYEKMQ (reference sequence). Trimming took off 1 base at V and 4 bases at J, with 13 bases between the two ends. The CDR3 has 15 amino acids. Written as DNA, the CDR3 is TGTGCCAGCAGCTTAGACCCAGGGGTTTCCTATGGCTACACCTTC. Protein sequence: CASSLDPGVSYGYTF. Supplemented by reference TRBV13 and TRBJ1-2, the full variable domain reads AAGVIQSPRHLIKEKRETATLKCYPIPRHDTVYWYQQGPGQDPQFLISFYEKMQSDKGSIPDRFSAQQFSDYHSELNMSSLELGDSALYFCASSLDPGVSYGYTFGSGTRLTVV.

The rearrangement uses TRBV27 and TRBJ2-5; 13 nucleotides match TRBD2. The CDR3 spans 16 residues. The germline V gene has CDR1 MNHEY and CDR2 SMNVEV (reference sequence). V lost 5 bases to trimming and J lost 5 bases; unmatched junction nucleotides: 8. CDR3 sequence reads: CASSHRLAGGGETQYF. DNA of the CDR3: TGTGCCAGCAGTCACCGACTAGCGGGAGGTGGGGAGACCCAGTACTTC.

This clone appeared a few times. This chain connects TRBV7-2 to TRBJ2-3; possibly TRBD2 for D (5 bases). Germline loops: CDR1 SGHTA, CDR2 FQGNSA. The germline V and J ends were trimmed by 5 bases and 3 bases, with 9 bases remaining between them. The CDR3 length is 13 residues. In nucleotides, the CDR3 is TGTGCCAGCAGCACACAGCGGACAGATACGCAGTATTTT. Translation gives CASSTQRTDTQYF.

This chain joins TRBV2 and TRBJ2-3; TRBD1 might be the D (6 bases). The V end lost 11 bases, the J end lost 4 bases, and 19 bases lay between the germline ends. The CDR3 consists of 14 residues. Per the germline V gene, CDR1 is SNHLY and CDR2 is FYNNEI. The CDR3 sequence: CACQGNPASDTQYF. For the CDR3, the DNA is TGTGCCTGCCAGGGGAACCCCGCGTCAGATACGCAGTATTTT.

This clone was counted between two and nine times. V gene TRBV29-1 combines with J gene TRBJ2-1; 9 bases agree with TRBD1. CDR3 length: 14 residues. Germline V gene sequence: CDR1 SQVTM, CDR2 ANQGSEA. After removal of 4 bases from V and 4 bases from J, the junction contained 5 bases not matched to a gene. This chain's CDR3 is CSVGVGQGYNEQFF. CDR3 sequence (DNA): TGCAGCGTTGGAGTTGGACAGGGGTACAATGAGCAGTTCTTC.

There are a few counts of this clone. The chain couples TRBV5-1 to TRBJ2-2; maybe TRBD1 (5 bases). This CDR3 comprises 14 residues. Trimming took 3 bases from V and 1 from J, leaving 7 bases between them. Germline CDR1 reads SGHRS; CDR2 reads YFSETQ. The CDR3 spells CASSSQGNTGELFF. As DNA, the CDR3 is TGCGCCAGCAGCTCCCAGGGGAACACCGGGGAGCTGTTTTTT.

There are a few counts of this clone. The chain uses TRBV2 and TRBJ1-2; D unresolved. Trimming took off 5 bases at V and 1 base at J, with 11 bases between the two ends. Germline loops: CDR1 SNHLY, CDR2 FYNNEI. The length of the CDR3 is 14 residues. The CDR3 DNA sequence: TGTGCCAGCAGTTCTGAGCGGGTTAACTATGGCTACACCTTC. Encoded protein: CASSSERVNYGYTF. Filled out from reference TRBV2 and TRBJ1-2, the complete variable domain reads EPEVTQTPSHQVTQMGQEVILRCVPISNHLYFYWYRQILGQKVEFLVSFYNNEISEKSEIFDDQFSVERPDGSNFTLKIRSTKLEDSAMYFCASSSERVNYGYTFGSGTRLTVV.

This clone was counted between two and nine times. The J gene is TRBJ1-4, the V gene TRBV29-1; D is unclear. Trimming stripped 7 bases from V and 2 bases from J, with 14 bases between. The CDR3 is made up of 14 amino acids. CDR1 and CDR2 from the germline V gene are SQVTM and ANQGSEA. DNA for the CDR3: TGCAGCGCCCGAAGGCCCGGGACTAATGAAAAACTGTTTTTT. Its translation is CSARRPGTNEKLFF.

In its sample, this clone was seen a few times. Other DNA sequences in this sample translate to the same CDR3. The V gene is TRBV9, the J gene TRBJ2-5; no firm D call. Trimming took off 0 bases at V and 1 base at J, with 4 bases between the two ends. CDR3 size: 13 residues. CDR1 SGDLS and CDR2 YYNGEE come from the germline V gene. CDR3 sequence (DNA): TGTGCCAGCAGCGTAGGTCTCCAAGAGACCCAGTACTTC. Translating it yields CASSVGLQETQYF.

In the case of this clone: The same CDR3 is also encoded by other DNA sequences in this sample. CDR3 region: CSGGSSYNEQFF. CDR3 DNA: TGCAGCGGTGGAAGCTCCTACAATGAGCAGTTCTTC. The rearrangement joins TRBV29-1 to TRBJ2-1; D is uncertain. The CDR3 is made up of 12 amino acids. Trimming cost V 7 bases and J 0 bases, with 7 bases left between them. CDR1 is SQVTM and CDR2 is ANQGSEA in the germline V gene.

In this sample, this clone turned up a few times. The V and J genes are TRBV28 and TRBJ2-2; D is possibly TRBD2 (6 bases). This CDR3 has 15 residues. The V end was cut by 6 bases, the J end by 4 bases, with 15 bases between. The V gene's germline CDR1 is MDHEN and CDR2 SYDVKM. The CDR3 is CASRGIAAATGELFF. The CDR3 DNA is TGTGCCAGCAGAGGGATAGCGGCAGCCACCGGGGAGCTGTTTTTT. The complete variable domain, with remaining parts taken from reference TRBV28 and TRBJ2-2, reads DVKVTQSSRYLVKRTGEKVFLECVQDMDHENMFWYRQDPGLGLRLIYFSYDVKMKEKGDIPEGYSVSREKKERFSLILESASTNQTSMYLCASRGIAAATGELFFGEGSRLTVL.

The rearrangement joins TRBV7-2 to TRBJ2-1; a weak D match, TRBD2 (5 bases). V was trimmed by 3 bases and J by 8 bases, leaving 8 bases between them. Germline CDR1 and CDR2: SGHTA and FQGNSA. The CDR3 spans 12 residues. In DNA, the CDR3 is TGTGCCAGCAGCTTGCGGGCCCATGAGCAGTTCTTC. Its translation is CASSLRAHEQFF.

The chain has TRBV7-2 and TRBJ2-1; D gene uncertain. The germline gives CDR1 SGHTA, CDR2 FQGNSA. The CDR3 has 13 residues. V was cut by 5 bases and J by 6 bases, with 11 bases left in between. The CDR3 here is CASSKVPVNEQFF. Written as DNA, the CDR3 is TGTGCCAGCAGCAAGGTCCCGGTCAATGAGCAGTTCTTC.

This clone was found a few times. The rearrangement links TRBV7-9 to TRBJ2-1; D is possibly TRBD2 (6 bases). CDR3 length equals 16 residues. Trimming pared 5 bases from V and 0 bases from J, leaving 14 bases between. Germline CDR1 is SEHNR and CDR2 is FQNEAQ (reference sequence). In DNA form, the CDR3 reads TGTGCCAGCAGCCCCCGGGGGTGGAGCTCCTACAATGAGCAGTTCTTC. Translated: CASSPRGWSSYNEQFF.

J is TRBJ2-1 and V is TRBV19, with TRBD2 identical over 9 bases. CDR3 length: 16 residues. Germline-derived CDR1 and CDR2 are LNHDA and SQIVND (reference sequence). V shed 3 bases and J 2 bases; nucleotides not matched to a gene: 5. The CDR3 spells CASSIPSGITYNEQFF. As DNA, the CDR3 is TGTGCCAGTAGTATCCCTAGCGGGATTACCTACAATGAGCAGTTCTTC. Using reference TRBV19 and TRBJ2-1 for the parts outside the CDR3, the full variable domain is DGGITQSPKYLFRKEGQNVTLSCEQNLNHDAMYWYRQDPGQGLRLIYYSQIVNDFQKGDIAEGYSVSREKKESFPLTVTSAQKNPTAFYLCASSIPSGITYNEQFFGPGTRLTVL.

This clone was found a few times. V gene TRBV5-1 combines with J gene TRBJ2-6; D is ambiguous. Germline V gives CDR1 SGHRS, CDR2 YFSETQ. The CDR3 contains 15 residues. V was trimmed by 0 bases and J by 1 base, leaving 5 bases between them. The CDR3 nucleotides are TGCGCCAGCAGCTTGGTGGGGTCTGGGGCCAACGTCCTGACTTTC. Translation gives CASSLVGSGANVLTF.

The rearrangement joins TRBV5-1 to TRBJ2-1; D might be TRBD2 (5 bases). The CDR3 is 15 residues long. V was pared by 2 bases and J by 0 bases, with 9 bases between. The germline V gene has CDR1 SGHRS and CDR2 YFSETQ. In DNA, the CDR3 is TGCGCCAGCAGCTTAGTGACTATCTCCTACAATGAGCAGTTCTTC. Residues: CASSLVTISYNEQFF. Full variable domain (missing parts from reference TRBV5-1 and TRBJ2-1): KAGVTQTPRYLIKTRGQQVTLSCSPISGHRSVSWYQQTPGQGLQFLFEYFSETQRNKGNFPGRFSGRQFSNSRSEMNVSTLELGDSALYLCASSLVTISYNEQFFGPGTRLTVL.

The chain couples TRBV7-2 to TRBJ2-3; D gene unclear. The CDR3 is 13 amino acids. V was cut by 1 base and J by 4 bases, with 6 bases left in between. CDR1 is SGHTA and CDR2 is FQGNSA in the germline V gene. The CDR3 loop reads CASSLVEADTQYF. The CDR3, as DNA: TGTGCCAGCAGCTTAGTAGAGGCAGATACGCAGTATTTT. Full variable domain (outside the CDR3, taken from reference TRBV7-2 and TRBJ2-3): GAGVSQSPSNKVTEKGKDVELRCDPISGHTALYWYRQSLGQGLEFLIYFQGNSAPDKSGLPSDRFSAERTGGSVSTLTIQRTQQEDSAVYLCASSLVEADTQYFGPGTRLTVL.

This clone turned up a few times. V and J are TRBV30 and TRBJ1-1; 9 nucleotides line up with TRBD1. Trimming at V came to 1 base and at J to 4 bases, leaving 4 bases not matched to a gene. Germline values: CDR1 GTSNPN, CDR2 SVGIG (reference sequence). The CDR3 sequence is 14 residues long. CDR3 sequence: CAWSGDRVGTEAFF. CDR3 nucleotide sequence: TGTGCCTGGAGTGGGGACAGGGTGGGCACTGAAGCTTTCTTT.